The rows below give T cell receptor beta chains drawn from one sample of a study of blood T cell repertoires in COVID-19. This table comes from immunoSEQ multiplex PCR, and its TCRdb copy is limited to in-frame clones, with some not included. The table includes roughly 100,000 clones, 70% to 90% detected once. The sequenced material came from peripheral blood. The receptors here all came from a human donor in a cohort sampled during active COVID-19. The CDR3 runs from the conserved cysteine through the conserved F or W. Fields, in order: clone size, D gene, J gene, V gene, CDR3 DNA, CDR3 protein. D genes are given only for firm matches. Some rows have no size entry. The others give once, few or many, or a class for an expanded clone.

clone_size: .
d_call: .
j_call: TRBJ1-1
v_call: TRBV5-4
cdr3_nt: TGTGCCAGCAGCTTGGGGACAGCCATGAACACTGAAGCTTTCTTT
cdr3_aa: CASSLGTAMNTEAFF

clone_size: .
d_call: TRBD2
j_call: TRBJ2-1
v_call: TRBV14
cdr3_nt: TGTGCCAGCAGCCAAACGGGAGGTGCTGTCCGGCAGTTCTTC
cdr3_aa: CASSQTGGAVRQFF

clone_size: .
d_call: .
j_call: TRBJ2-1
v_call: TRBV7-2
cdr3_nt: TGTGCCAGCAGCTTAGACCGCGGCTCCTACAATGAGCAGTTCTTC
cdr3_aa: CASSLDRGSYNEQFF

clone_size: .
d_call: TRBD1
j_call: TRBJ1-2
v_call: TRBV19
cdr3_nt: TGTGCCAGTACCCCCGGGACAGAAGTTTTCCTTAATGGCTACACCTTC
cdr3_aa: CASTPGTEVFLNGYTF

clone_size: .
d_call: .
j_call: TRBJ1-5
v_call: TRBV19
cdr3_nt: TGTGCCAGTAGGGAAACAGGGCACGATCAGCCCCAGCATTTT
cdr3_aa: CASRETGHDQPQHF

clone_size: .
d_call: TRBD1
j_call: TRBJ2-7
v_call: TRBV4-1
cdr3_nt: TGCGCCAGCAGCCACGCGCCATGGCGACAGGGCTCCTACGAGCAGTACTTC
cdr3_aa: CASSHAPWRQGSYEQYF

clone_size: .
d_call: .
j_call: TRBJ2-5
v_call: TRBV30
cdr3_nt: TGTGCCTGGAACCGGGACACCACGACGGGGACCCAGTACTTC
cdr3_aa: CAWNRDTTTGTQYF

clone_size: .
d_call: .
j_call: TRBJ2-5
v_call: TRBV6-5
cdr3_nt: TGTGCCAGTACAAAAGAGACCCAGTACTTC
cdr3_aa: CASTKETQYF

clone_size: .
d_call: TRBD1
j_call: TRBJ1-4
v_call: TRBV18
cdr3_nt: TGTGCCAGCTCACCTACTACCGGGACAGATAATGAAAAACTGTTTTTT
cdr3_aa: CASSPTTGTDNEKLFF

clone_size: .
d_call: .
j_call: TRBJ1-2
v_call: TRBV4-2
cdr3_nt: TGTGCCAGCAGCCAAGATCCCAGCTATGGCTACACCTTC
cdr3_aa: CASSQDPSYGYTF

clone_size: .
d_call: .
j_call: TRBJ1-5
v_call: TRBV7-2
cdr3_nt: TGTGCCAGCAGTCCCGGGGGGGGTGGCAATCAGCCCCAGCATTTT
cdr3_aa: CASSPGGGGNQPQHF

clone_size: .
d_call: TRBD1
j_call: TRBJ1-3
v_call: TRBV30
cdr3_nt: TGTGCCTGGGACAGGGGCAGTGGAAACACCATATATTTT
cdr3_aa: CAWDRGSGNTIYF

clone_size: .
d_call: .
j_call: TRBJ1-2
v_call: TRBV3-1/TRBV3-2
cdr3_nt: TGTGCCAGCAGCCAAGGATCGACAGTAAACTATGGCTACACCTTC
cdr3_aa: CASSQGSTVNYGYTF

clone_size: .
d_call: TRBD2
j_call: TRBJ2-1
v_call: TRBV19
cdr3_nt: TGTGCCAGTAGTATGTTGGGACTAGCGGGGCGCGAGCAGTTCTTC
cdr3_aa: CASSMLGLAGREQFF

clone_size: .
d_call: TRBD2
j_call: TRBJ2-3
v_call: TRBV5-1
cdr3_nt: TGCGCCAGCAGCTTGGTTAGCGGGGACACAGATACGCAGTATTTT
cdr3_aa: CASSLVSGDTDTQYF

clone_size: .
d_call: .
j_call: TRBJ1-2
v_call: TRBV4-1
cdr3_nt: TGCGCCAGCAGCCAAGATTTTGAAGGTGCGGTGGCCGGGGTTGCGGATGGCTACACCTTC
cdr3_aa: CASSQDFEGAVAGVADGYTF

clone_size: .
d_call: .
j_call: TRBJ2-2
v_call: TRBV28
cdr3_nt: TGTGCCAGCGTAACTCGATGGGACATTTCGAACACCGGGGAGCTGTTTTTT
cdr3_aa: CASVTRWDISNTGELFF

clone_size: .
d_call: .
j_call: TRBJ1-2
v_call: TRBV5-1
cdr3_nt: TGCGCCAGCAGCTCCCGGGGGGGGCTGGTTCCCATGGGCTACACCTTC
cdr3_aa: CASSSRGGLVPMGYTF

clone_size: many
d_call: .
j_call: TRBJ1-1
v_call: TRBV5-1
cdr3_nt: TGCGCCAGCAGGGACCAGGGGTATCCTGAAGCTTTCTTT
cdr3_aa: CASRDQGYPEAFF

clone_size: .
d_call: .
j_call: TRBJ2-7
v_call: TRBV29-1
cdr3_nt: TGCAGCGTAGCCGGGCGGGCGAGCTACGAGCAGTACTTC
cdr3_aa: CSVAGRASYEQYF

clone_size: .
d_call: TRBD2
j_call: TRBJ2-2
v_call: TRBV7-6
cdr3_nt: TGTGCCAGCAGCCCGGGACTAGCGGGGGGTTCCACCGGGGAGCTGTTTTTT
cdr3_aa: CASSPGLAGGSTGELFF

clone_size: .
d_call: .
j_call: TRBJ2-5
v_call: TRBV2
cdr3_nt: TGTGCCAGCGCCGGACCGAGGGCCGCCGGCCAAGAGACCCAGTACTTC
cdr3_aa: CASAGPRAAGQETQYF

clone_size: .
d_call: TRBD1
j_call: TRBJ1-1
v_call: TRBV5-8
cdr3_nt: TGTGCCAGCAGCTTTATTAAGGGGGACAGGAACACTGAAGCTTTCTTT
cdr3_aa: CASSFIKGDRNTEAFF

clone_size: .
d_call: .
j_call: TRBJ1-1
v_call: TRBV5-1
cdr3_nt: TGCGCCAGCAGCGAAACGACAGGGAACACTGAAGCTTTCTTT
cdr3_aa: CASSETTGNTEAFF

clone_size: .
d_call: .
j_call: TRBJ1-1
v_call: TRBV6-1
cdr3_nt: TGTGCCAGCAGTGACCAGGGTAACACTGAAGCTTTCTTT
cdr3_aa: CASSDQGNTEAFF

clone_size: few
d_call: TRBD2
j_call: TRBJ2-3
v_call: TRBV10-1
cdr3_nt: TGCGCCAGCAGGGGACTAGCGGGAACTAGCACAGATACGCAGTATTTT
cdr3_aa: CASRGLAGTSTDTQYF

clone_size: .
d_call: .
j_call: TRBJ2-4
v_call: TRBV7-2
cdr3_nt: TGTGCCAGCAGCTTAGACAGGGAAAACATTCAGTACTTC
cdr3_aa: CASSLDRENIQYF

clone_size: .
d_call: .
j_call: TRBJ2-1
v_call: TRBV12-3/TRBV12-4
cdr3_nt: TGTGCCAGCAGTCCGAGCAATGAGCAGTTCTTC
cdr3_aa: CASSPSNEQFF

clone_size: .
d_call: TRBD2
j_call: TRBJ2-5
v_call: TRBV5-5
cdr3_nt: TGTGCCAGCAGCTTGACCCCGACAGCGGGGGGCCAAGAGACCCAGTACTTC
cdr3_aa: CASSLTPTAGGQETQYF

clone_size: .
d_call: .
j_call: TRBJ1-2
v_call: TRBV9
cdr3_nt: TGTGCCAGCAGCGCCGGTACGGGAGGATCGCCTTATGGCTACACCTTC
cdr3_aa: CASSAGTGGSPYGYTF

clone_size: once
d_call: TRBD1
j_call: TRBJ1-1
v_call: TRBV30
cdr3_nt: TGTGCCTGGAGTGTAGTAGGGGACAGGGATCAAGCTTTCTTT
cdr3_aa: CAWSVVGDRDQAFF

clone_size: .
d_call: TRBD1
j_call: TRBJ1-3
v_call: TRBV9
cdr3_nt: TGTGCCAGCAGCGATCGGACAGGAACCCACTCTGGAAACACCATATATTTT
cdr3_aa: CASSDRTGTHSGNTIYF

clone_size: .
d_call: TRBD1
j_call: TRBJ1-1
v_call: TRBV11-3
cdr3_nt: TGTGCCAGCAGCTTTTCGGGACAGTCTGAAGCTTTCTTT
cdr3_aa: CASSFSGQSEAFF

clone_size: few
d_call: TRBD1
j_call: TRBJ1-5
v_call: TRBV28
cdr3_nt: TGTGCCAGCAGGAGCCCGACAGGGGATAGGAGCAATCAGCCCCAGCATTTT
cdr3_aa: CASRSPTGDRSNQPQHF

clone_size: .
d_call: TRBD2
j_call: TRBJ2-1
v_call: TRBV7-8
cdr3_nt: TGTGCCAGCAGCCAGGGGAGCGGGAGTGCCTACAATGAGCAGTTCTTC
cdr3_aa: CASSQGSGSAYNEQFF